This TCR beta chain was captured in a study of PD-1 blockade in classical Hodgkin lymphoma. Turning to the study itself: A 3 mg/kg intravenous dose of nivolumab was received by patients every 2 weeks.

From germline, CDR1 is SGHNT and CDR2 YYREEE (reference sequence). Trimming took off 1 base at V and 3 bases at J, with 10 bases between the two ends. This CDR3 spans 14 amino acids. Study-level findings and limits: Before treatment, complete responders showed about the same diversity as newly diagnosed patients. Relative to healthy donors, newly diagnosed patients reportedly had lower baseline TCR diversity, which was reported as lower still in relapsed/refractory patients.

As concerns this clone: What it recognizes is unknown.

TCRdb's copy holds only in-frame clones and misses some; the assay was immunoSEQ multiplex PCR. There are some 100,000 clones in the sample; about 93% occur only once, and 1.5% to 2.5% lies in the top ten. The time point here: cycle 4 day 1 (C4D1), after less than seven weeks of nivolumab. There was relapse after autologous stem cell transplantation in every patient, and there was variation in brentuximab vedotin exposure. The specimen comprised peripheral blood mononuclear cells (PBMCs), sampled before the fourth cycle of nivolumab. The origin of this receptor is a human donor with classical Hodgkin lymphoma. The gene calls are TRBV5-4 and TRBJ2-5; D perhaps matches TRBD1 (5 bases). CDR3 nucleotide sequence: TGTGCCAGCAGCTTGAGGGGCGCAGAAGAGACCCAGTACTTC. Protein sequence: CASSLRGAEETQYF.